Below, one TCR beta chain is given with its context. With a J-beta primer mix and a sample-barcoded 5' primer, a second PCR ran roughly 6 to 11 cycles. TCRdb reanalysed the 5' RACE reads using MiXCR and keeps one entry per CDR3 protein. The sample consists of about 1.4 million distinct CDR3 sequences, around 59% of them appearing once. The data stem from a study of blood T cells in healthy people across ages. V trimming: 0 bases; J trimming: 15 bases; junction bases outside the gene matches: 10. The CDR3 spans 14 residues. Per the germline V gene, CDR1 is LNHNV and CDR2 is YYDKDF (reference sequence).

Input material: blood. This receptor was identified in a man aged 18 to 35 in good health. The J gene is TRBJ2-1, the V gene TRBV15, with 8 bases identical to TRBD2. CDR3 DNA sequence: TGTGCCACCAGCAGAGATCCCGGGACTAGGGTCCGGTTCTTC. Translation: CATSRDPGTRVRFF. Based on the CDR3 plus reference TRBV15 and TRBJ2-1, the full variable domain is DAMVIQNPRYQVTQFGKPVTLSCSQTLNHNVMYWYQQKSSQAPKLLFHYYDKDFNNEADTPDNFQSRRPNTSFCFLDIRSPGLGDTAMYLCATSRDPGTRVRFFGPGTRLTVL.